A selection of T cell receptor beta chains follows, all from one sample in a study of Graves' ophthalmopathy and Graves' hyperthyroidism. TCRdb independently ran MiXCR on the multiplex PCR reads; one entry per CDR3 protein. Of around 1.1 million distinct CDR3 sequences listed, 36% were seen once; the top ten hold 11%. Sample: peripheral blood or thyroid tissue (not recorded which). These receptors originate from an adult man with Graves' hyperthyroidism. CDR3s include the opening cysteine and the closing phenylalanine or tryptophan. A D gene is named only where the DNA matches it firmly. Clone size is shown for a subset of rows, as once, few, many or a class of expanded clone.

size | D | J | V | CDR3 | DNA
NA | TRBD1 | TRBJ1-2 | TRBV20-1 | CSARQGEDYGYTF | TGCAGTGCTAGACAGGGGGAGGACTATGGCTACACCTTC
many | NA | TRBJ1-6 | TRBV9 | CASSVERGESLHF | TGTGCCAGCAGCGTAGAGAGGGGGGAATCTCTCCACTTT
NA | NA | TRBJ2-2 | TRBV6-5 | CASNIRVTVNTGELFF | TGTGCCAGCAATATACGCGTGACAGTAAACACCGGGGAGCTGTTTTTT
many | TRBD1 | TRBJ1-1 | TRBV5-1 | CASSSTGINTEAFF | TGCGCCAGCAGCTCGACAGGGATCAACACTGAAGCTTTCTTT
few | TRBD2 | TRBJ2-7 | TRBV7-2 | CASSFPAGGPGEQYF | TGTGCCAGCAGCTTCCCGGCGGGGGGGCCTGGAGAGCAGTACTTC
many | TRBD2 | TRBJ2-5 | TRBV20-1 | CSASEPGLAGSRFF | TGCAGTGCTAGTGAACCGGGACTAGCGGGATCGAGGTTCTTC
many | NA | TRBJ1-1 | TRBV12-3/TRBV12-4 | CASSLSGAHGAFF | TGTGCCAGCAGTTTGTCAGGGGCGCACGGTGCTTTCTTT
many | NA | TRBJ2-7 | TRBV10-1 | CASSEISGEQYF | TGCGCCAGCAGTGAGATCTCCGGGGAGCAGTACTTC
many | NA | TRBJ1-2 | TRBV6-2/TRBV6-3 | CASSSPTHGGYGYTF | TGTGCCAGCAGTTCCCCCACCCACGGGGGCTATGGCTACACCTTC
NA | NA | TRBJ1-3 | TRBV6-5 | CASSYSSAGRPSGNTIYF | TGTGCCAGCAGTTACTCGTCAGCAGGCCGACCCTCTGGAAACACCATATATTTT
NA | NA | TRBJ1-5 | TRBV7-9 | CASSPGSANNQPQHF | TGTGCCAGCAGCCCCGGATCCGCGAACAATCAGCCCCAGCATTTT
few | NA | TRBJ2-3 | TRBV24-1 | CATSDRDGSTDTQYF | TGTGCCACCAGTGACCGGGACGGGAGCACAGATACGCAGTATTTT
NA | TRBD1 | TRBJ1-2 | TRBV20-1 | CSASSDRADGYTF | TGCAGTGCTAGCAGTGACAGGGCAGATGGCTACACCTTC
NA | NA | TRBJ1-5 | TRBV29-1 | CSSPQGSQPQHF | TGCAGCAGTCCACAGGGTTCGCAGCCCCAGCATTTT
few | NA | TRBJ1-1 | TRBV15 | CATSLRVGNTEAFF | TGTGCCACCAGCTTGAGGGTTGGGAACACTGAAGCTTTCTTT
few | TRBD1 | TRBJ1-6 | TRBV7-9 | CASSPMGQSSYNSPLHF | TGTGCCAGCAGCCCGATGGGACAGAGCTCCTATAATTCACCCCTCCACTTT
many | TRBD1 | TRBJ1-1 | TRBV12-3/TRBV12-4 | CASSLGQGDTEAFF | TGCGCCAGTTCCCTAGGACAGGGGGACACTGAAGCTTTCTTT
NA | NA | TRBJ1-4 | TRBV5-1 | CASRSTGGYEKLFF | TGCGCCAGCAGGTCTACAGGAGGATATGAAAAACTGTTTTTT
many | TRBD1 | TRBJ1-2 | TRBV7-8 | CASSLGTGAHGYTF | TGTGCCAGCAGCTTAGGGACAGGGGCACATGGCTACACCTTC
many | NA | TRBJ2-7 | TRBV19 | CASRVGAGEQYF | TGTGCCAGTAGAGTTGGAGCAGGTGAGCAGTACTTC
NA | NA | TRBJ2-7 | TRBV7-9 | CASSRPPTGLYEQYF | TGTGCCAGCAGCCGCCCTCCGACAGGACTCTACGAGCAGTACTTC
many | NA | TRBJ2-6 | TRBV10-3 | CAIRDTYSGANVLTF | TGTGCCATCAGGGACACCTACTCTGGGGCCAACGTCCTGACTTTC
NA | NA | TRBJ2-5 | TRBV7-8 | CASRVPKETQYF | TGTGCCAGCAGGGTGCCCAAAGAGACCCAGTACTTC
NA | NA | TRBJ1-1 | TRBV20-1 | CSARTWGDEAFF | TGCAGTGCCCGGACGTGGGGGGATGAAGCTTTCTTT